The 29 T cell receptor beta chains below all came from one sample that was sequenced in a study of T cell responses to AZD1222 COVID-19 vaccine. The method was immunoSEQ multiplex PCR; TCRdb's version includes in-frame clones alone and lacks a portion of them. Here the sample spans around 140,000 clones, about 92% being singletons. The sequences come from peripheral blood, collected 28 days after the second AZD1222 dose. These receptors were collected from an adult who received the AZD1222 COVID-19 vaccine.

The chain couples TRBV15 to TRBJ1-2; TRBD1 matches at 8 bases. From germline, CDR1 is LNHNV and CDR2 YYDKDF (reference sequence). The CDR3 contains 14 residues. Trimming took 1 base from V and 8 from J; bases not matched to a gene: 6. The CDR3 protein is CATSRVGQGSGYTF. The CDR3 bases are TGTGCCACCAGCAGAGTCGGACAGGGTTCGGGCTACACCTTC.

This chain links TRBV28 with TRBJ1-1; D gene ambiguous. Per the germline V gene, CDR1 is MDHEN and CDR2 is SYDVKM. The CDR3 covers 14 residues. The V gene lost 7 bases and the J gene lost 1 base, with 13 bases spanning the gap. The CDR3 reads CASISPGRNTEAFF. Written as DNA, the CDR3 is TGTGCCAGCATTAGCCCGGGAAGGAACACTGAAGCTTTCTTT.

This clone has a handful of counts. The chain carries TRBV11-2 and TRBJ1-3; D gene unclear. The V and J ends lost 5 bases and 3 bases respectively, with 17 bases between them. The CDR3 runs 16 residues. CDR1 and CDR2 from the germline V gene are SGHAT and FQNNGV. The CDR3 coding sequence is TGTGCCAGCAGCACCCTCCGCGGGTTCTATGGAAACACCATATATTTT. Amino acids: CASSTLRGFYGNTIYF. Drawing the rest from reference TRBV11-2 and TRBJ1-3, the complete variable domain is EAGVAQSPRYKIIEKRQSVAFWCNPISGHATLYWYQQILGQGPKLLIQFQNNGVVDDSQLPKDRFSAERLKGVDSTLKIQPAKLEDSAVYLCASSTLRGFYGNTIYFGEGSWLTVV.

The chain is built from TRBV7-3 and TRBJ2-7; D is unclear. V dropped 3 bases and J dropped 3 bases, with 9 bases sitting between them. CDR1 and CDR2 from the germline V gene are SGHTA and FQGTGA. CDR3 size: 13 residues. The CDR3 region is CASSFGPFYEQYF. The DNA for the CDR3 is TGTGCCAGCAGCTTTGGACCGTTCTACGAGCAGTACTTC.

The chain recombines TRBV11-3 with TRBJ2-1, with a possible D match to TRBD1 (6 bases). V lost 5 bases to trimming and J lost 2 bases, with 13 bases between them. The CDR3 contains 15 residues. Germline loops: CDR1 SGHNT, CDR2 YENEEA. The CDR3 sequence is CASSHNREPYNEQFF. The CDR3 coding sequence is TGTGCCAGCAGCCATAACAGGGAGCCCTACAATGAGCAGTTCTTC.

The chain carries TRBV9 and TRBJ1-4, with D tentatively TRBD1 (5 bases). The CDR3 is made up of 16 amino acids. Deletions cut 6 bases from V and 0 bases from J, with 15 bases between. Germline-derived CDR1 and CDR2 are SGDLS and YYNGEE. CDR3 in amino acids: CASNRGAGATNEKLFF. CDR3 nucleotide sequence: TGTGCCAGCAATCGGGGAGCGGGGGCAACTAATGAAAAACTGTTTTTT.

The chain links TRBV25-1 to TRBJ2-1; D is unresolved. The CDR3 loop spans 15 amino acids. Germline V gives CDR1 MGHDK, CDR2 SYGVNS. Trimming cost V 3 bases and J 3 bases, with 12 bases left between them. The CDR3 protein is CASSDPLNIYNEQFF. CDR3 in DNA: TGTGCCAGCAGTGACCCCTTAAACATCTACAATGAGCAGTTCTTC.

This sequence joins TRBV29-1 and TRBJ1-1, with TRBD1 identical over 11 bases. CDR1 and CDR2 (germline): SQVTM, ANQGSEA. Trimming cost V 7 bases and J 5 bases; bases outside gene matches: 6. The CDR3 has 13 amino acids. The CDR3 DNA follows: TGCAGCGGCCGGACAGGGGGCGTTACTGAAGCTTTCTTT. The encoded protein is CSGRTGGVTEAFF.

The chain couples TRBV7-9 to TRBJ2-5, with D possibly TRBD1 on 5 matching bases. There are 14 residues in the CDR3. Trimming took off 3 bases at V and 5 bases at J, with 13 bases between the two ends. Per germline, CDR1 SEHNR and CDR2 FQNEAQ (reference sequence). The CDR3 bases are TGTGCCAGCAGCTTGGCCTTACCAGGGGAGACCCAGTACTTC. This codes for CASSLALPGETQYF.

V is TRBV19 and J is TRBJ1-6, with D unresolved. The CDR3 spans 13 residues. Trimming removed 9 bases from V and 5 bases from J, with 11 bases in between. Germline values: CDR1 LNHDA, CDR2 SQIVND (reference sequence). The DNA of the CDR3 is TGTGCCAGCCAACGAGAGAATAATTCACCCCTCCACTTT. Residues: CASQRENNSPLHF.

J is TRBJ2-1 and V is TRBV19; D is unclear. The CDR3 is 14 residues long. Germline V gene lookup returns CDR1 LNHDA and CDR2 SQIVND (reference sequence). With 8 bases removed from V and 3 bases from J, the gap between germline ends came to 14 bases. Here the CDR3 DNA reads TGTGCCAGTGCCCCTTTAGACGGCTACAATGAGCAGTTCTTC. Its protein product is CASAPLDGYNEQFF. Full variable domain (missing parts from reference TRBV19 and TRBJ2-1): DGGITQSPKYLFRKEGQNVTLSCEQNLNHDAMYWYRQDPGQGLRLIYYSQIVNDFQKGDIAEGYSVSREKKESFPLTVTSAQKNPTAFYLCASAPLDGYNEQFFGPGTRLTVL.

This chain uses TRBV10-2 with TRBJ1-6; TRBD1 is a possible D gene (5 bases). CDR1 WSHSY and CDR2 SAAADI come from the germline V gene. This CDR3 contains 15 residues. The germline V and J ends were trimmed by 6 bases and 6 bases, with 15 bases remaining between them. The CDR3 region has the DNA TGCGCCAGCAGAGACGTCGGAGGGACTAATTCACCCCTCCACTTT. It is translated as CASRDVGGTNSPLHF.

The V call is TRBV28, the J call TRBJ1-6; no definite D call. The V and J ends lost 5 bases and 0 bases respectively, with 17 bases between them. The CDR3 is 18 residues long. Germline V gene lookup returns CDR1 MDHEN and CDR2 SYDVKM. CDR3 nucleotide sequence: TGTGCCAGCAGTCAACCTCATATCCGCCGCTCCTATAATTCACCCCTCCACTTT. Translating gives CASSQPHIRRSYNSPLHF.

The chain links TRBV19 to TRBJ1-5; tentatively, D is TRBD1 (6 bases). There are 19 residues in the CDR3. Germline CDR1 reads LNHDA; CDR2 reads SQIVND (reference sequence). The V gene lost 6 bases and the J gene lost 1 base, with 25 bases spanning the gap. The CDR3 protein is CASSWGGLQGRGSNQPQHF. The CDR3 DNA follows: TGTGCCAGTAGCTGGGGGGGCCTACAGGGTCGGGGAAGCAATCAGCCCCAGCATTTT.

The chain uses TRBV5-1 and TRBJ2-7; 8 positions match TRBD2. V was clipped by 3 bases and J by 5 bases; unmatched bases: 10. CDR3 length: 15 residues. Germline values: CDR1 SGHRS, CDR2 YFSETQ. The CDR3 here is CASSSARTSIHEQYF. In DNA form, the CDR3 reads TGCGCCAGCAGCTCGGCGAGGACTAGCATCCACGAGCAGTACTTC.

Worth noting for this clone: Other nucleotide sequences in the sample specify the same CDR3. V is TRBV18 and J is TRBJ1-4; 9 nucleotides line up with TRBD1. Germline V gives CDR1 KGHSH, CDR2 LQKENI. The CDR3 sequence is 13 residues long. V lost 6 bases and J lost 8; bases outside the gene matches: 4. CDR3 nucleotides: TGTGCCAGCTCTCCGGGACAGGGCGAAAAACTGTTTTTT. This codes for CASSPGQGEKLFF.

The rearrangement joins TRBV9 to TRBJ2-5; 11 bases are shared with TRBD2. V was pared by 2 bases and J by 4 bases, with 4 bases of the junction left unmatched. This CDR3 contains 15 residues. CDR1 is SGDLS and CDR2 is YYNGEE in the germline V gene. CDR3 loop: CASSVGLAGLETQYF. Written as DNA, the CDR3 is TGTGCCAGCAGCGTCGGACTAGCGGGTTTAGAGACCCAGTACTTC.

This chain uses TRBV7-6 with TRBJ1-6, with 10 positions matching TRBD1. This CDR3 contains 15 residues. J lost 10 bases, V lost 4 bases, and 7 bases had no gene match. In germline, CDR1 is SGHVS, CDR2 FNYEAQ. CDR3 coding DNA: TGTGCCAGCAGCTCACGGGACAGGGGTAAATCACCCCTCCACTTT. This sequence encodes CASSSRDRGKSPLHF.

This chain joins TRBV4-3 and TRBJ2-3, with 9 bases fitting TRBD2. The CDR3 contains 15 residues. Germline CDR1 LGHNA, CDR2 YSLEER. V dropped 2 bases and J dropped 1; count of bases not matched to a gene: 1. The CDR3 is CASSQRTSGTDTQYF. Written as DNA, the CDR3 is TGCGCCAGCAGCCAACGGACTAGCGGCACAGATACGCAGTATTTT.

The chain carries TRBV15 and TRBJ1-1; D remains unclear. CDR1 is LNHNV and CDR2 is YYDKDF in the germline V gene (reference sequence). This CDR3 is built from 14 residues. V shed 0 bases and J shed 5 bases, with 10 bases lying between them. The CDR3 bases are TGTGCCACCAGCAGAGATCTAGGGATGACTGAAGCTTTCTTT. It encodes CATSRDLGMTEAFF.

The V and J genes are TRBV25-1 and TRBJ1-6; the D gene is possibly TRBD1 (5 bases). The V and J ends lost 4 bases and 6 bases respectively, with 13 bases between them. Germline V gene data show CDR1 as MGHDK and CDR2 as SYGVNS. This CDR3 has 15 residues. This CDR3 is CASSAGTNSNSPLHF. The CDR3 coding sequence is TGTGCCAGCAGTGCCGGGACGAATAGTAATTCACCCCTCCACTTT.

The genes are TRBV2 and TRBJ1-2; D is possibly TRBD1 (5 bases). Germline V lookup: CDR1 SNHLY, CDR2 FYNNEI. The V gene lost 4 bases and the J gene lost 4 bases, with 13 bases spanning the gap. The CDR3 is 14 amino acids. The CDR3 here is CASSVEQGGYGYTF. The CDR3 region has the DNA TGTGCCAGCAGTGTGGAGCAGGGCGGCTATGGCTACACCTTC.

The J gene is TRBJ2-2, the V gene TRBV28; 12 bases are a match to TRBD2. J lost 5 bases, V lost 4 bases, and 5 bases had no gene match. The CDR3 contains 16 residues. Germline lookup yields CDR1 MDHEN and CDR2 SYDVKM. The CDR3 DNA reads TGTGCCAGCAGTTCCCCCGGGACTAGCGGGACCGGGGAGCTGTTTTTT. Translated, it gives CASSSPGTSGTGELFF.

This chain connects TRBV4-1 to TRBJ2-2, with 15 bases lining up with TRBD2. CDR1 and CDR2 (germline): MGHRA, YSYEKL. J was trimmed by 8 bases and V by 4 bases; bases with no gene match: 8. CDR3 length equals 17 residues. The CDR3 DNA sequence: TGCGCCAGCAGCCCCAGCGGACTAGCGGGAGGGGTAGGGGAGCTGTTTTTT. This gives the protein CASSPSGLAGGVGELFF.

The gene calls are TRBV19 and TRBJ2-7; unclear D gene. V dropped 6 bases and J dropped 0 bases, with 12 bases sitting between them. The CDR3 sequence is 14 residues long. The germline gives CDR1 LNHDA, CDR2 SQIVND (reference sequence). The CDR3 DNA reads TGTGCCAGTAGACAAGAGGTTAGCTCCTACGAGCAGTACTTC. This translates into CASRQEVSSYEQYF.

The chain uses TRBV11-2 and TRBJ1-1, with 7 bases matching TRBD1. Unmatched junction bases numbered 2, after V lost 0 bases and J lost 1 base. Germline loops: CDR1 SGHAT, CDR2 FQNNGV. This CDR3 is built from 15 residues. CDR3 in amino acids: CASSLETGRNTEAFF. Written as DNA, the CDR3 is TGTGCCAGCAGCTTAGAGACAGGGCGGAACACTGAAGCTTTCTTT.

The chain joins TRBV4-1 to TRBJ2-7; D remains unclear. Germline V gene data show CDR1 as MGHRA and CDR2 as YSYEKL. The CDR3 extends over 15 amino acids. The ends were cut back, 0 bases at V and 6 bases at J, with 15 bases in the middle. The CDR3 is CASSQDLSAFLEQYF. CDR3 DNA: TGCGCCAGCAGCCAAGATTTGTCGGCGTTCCTCGAGCAGTACTTC.

The chain links TRBV10-2 to TRBJ1-1, with TRBD1 identical over 7 bases. The J segment lost 6 bases and the V segment lost 4 bases, leaving 11 bases of the junction unmatched. Germline V gives CDR1 WSHSY, CDR2 SAAADI. CDR3 length: 15 amino acids. In DNA form, the CDR3 reads TGCGCCAGCAGTGCCGACAACAGGGGATGGGCTGAAGCTTTCTTT. This gives the protein CASSADNRGWAEAFF.

The chain combines TRBV5-4 with TRBJ2-5; either TRBD1 or TRBD2 may supply D (5 bases each). With 2 bases removed from V and 3 bases from J, the gap between germline ends came to 14 bases. Germline V gives CDR1 SGHNT, CDR2 YYREEE (reference sequence). The CDR3 is made up of 15 amino acids. In nucleotides, the CDR3 is TGTGCCAGCAGCTTTCCTGGGGGTAGGGAAGAGACCCAGTACTTC. Amino acid sequence: CASSFPGGREETQYF.